The present T cell receptor beta chain was sequenced within a study of cytomegalovirus exposure and HLA in healthy donors. Regarding the study as a whole: It was reported in a later analysis that an Asian-associated ancestry cluster showed fewer N-insertions than the roughly 670-donor mean. The authors listed over 150 TCR beta chains as cytomegalovirus-associated. In a later analysis, most CMV-associated TCR beta chains appeared HLA-restricted.

In the case of this clone: Its target is unknown.

In the PCR, 60 Vbeta and 13 Jbeta primers were used. Assay: immunoSEQ multiplex PCR; the TCRdb copy retains only in-frame clones and omits some. The sample shows 160,000 or so clones, 70% to 90% of them seen only once. The origin of this receptor is a woman aged 18 to 35 in good health and CMV-seronegative. Sequences were obtained from PBMCs.

The CDR3 loop reads CASSDVREQYF. The CDR3 region has the DNA TGTGCCAGCAGTGATGTGAGGGAGCAGTACTTC. This rearrangement joins TRBV25-1 to TRBJ2-7; D remains ambiguous. The CDR3 contains 11 residues. Trimming removed 3 bases at V and 7 bases at J, with 7 bases between. The germline gives CDR1 MGHDK, CDR2 SYGVNS.